This record looks at one T cell receptor (beta chain) sequence and its context. Sequence at one end of the junction differs from germline and may be a read error. The template was RNA from unsorted bulk tissue. A modified ARM-PCR protocol with three rounds of nested PCR amplified TCRbeta. One entry per CDR3 protein results from TCRdb running MiXCR on the multiplex PCR reads. Of 69,000 or so distinct CDR3 sequences in the sample, around 78% were seen once. Germline values: CDR1 SQVTM, CDR2 ANQGSEA. This CDR3 has 11 residues. This sample was taken from a study of tumor and adjacent non-tumor tissue in lung cancer.

The TCR originated in a man in his sixties with non-small cell lung cancer. Sequencing used lung tumor tissue. V gene TRBV29-1 combines with J gene TRBJ2-1; D possibly corresponds to TRBD2 (5 bases). CDR3 nucleotide sequence: TGTAGCGTTGCCCCTAACTATGAGCAGTTCTTC. It specifies CSVAPNYEQFF.